These 32 T cell receptor beta chains were sequenced from one sample in a study of T cell responses to AZD1222 COVID-19 vaccine. Clones were sequenced by immunoSEQ multiplex PCR, and TCRdb holds only the in-frame ones, with some missing. The sample comprises about 98,000 clones, nearly 90% of which are singletons, and 4.5% to 6% rests with the top ten. The sequencing used peripheral blood, collected on day 0 of AZD1222 vaccination. Receptors originate from an adult in good health.

This chain uses TRBV5-1 with TRBJ1-6; D uncertain. Germline assignment: CDR1 SGHRS and CDR2 YFSETQ. The V and J ends lost 2 bases and 8 bases respectively, with 8 bases between them. The CDR3 covers 13 residues. The CDR3 region is CASSFSYDSPLHF. The CDR3 coding sequence is TGCGCCAGCAGCTTTTCTTACGATTCACCCCTCCACTTT.

The chain uses TRBV7-2 and TRBJ2-3, with D possibly matching TRBD1 (6 bases). In germline, CDR1 is SGHTA, CDR2 FQGNSA. The CDR3 length is 13 residues. Trimming cost V 6 bases and J 5 bases, with 12 bases left between them. CDR3 nucleotides: TGTGCCAGCAGTATGCAGGGGAGAGATACGCAGTATTTT. Its protein is CASSMQGRDTQYF.

The sample holds one count of this clone. CDR3 DNA: TGTGCCAGCTCACCGCAGGGCTCTCAGAGACGTAGCAATGAGCAGTTCTTC. Translated, it gives CASSPQGSQRRSNEQFF. This chain joins TRBV18 and TRBJ2-1, with a weak D call TRBD1 (5 bases). There are 17 residues in the CDR3. V lost 3 bases, J lost 6 bases, and 21 bases lay in between. The germline V gene encodes CDR1 KGHSH and CDR2 LQKENI.

In its sample, this clone was seen a few times. In DNA, the CDR3 is TGTGCCAGCAGCTTAGAGAGAGGGATCGGAAACACCATATATTTT. Its protein product is CASSLERGIGNTIYF. The gene calls are TRBV7-8 and TRBJ1-3; D remains ambiguous. Germline CDR1 is SGHVS and CDR2 is FQNEAQ. Trimming cost V 1 base and J 4 bases, with 11 bases left between them. The length of the CDR3 is 15 residues. The full variable domain, in which reference TRBV7-8 and TRBJ1-3 provide the parts outside the CDR3, is GAGVSQSPRYKVAKRGQDVALRCDPISGHVSLFWYQQALGQGPEFLTYFQNEAQLDKSGLPSDRFFAERPEGSVSTLKIQRTQQEDSAVYLCASSLERGIGNTIYFGEGSWLTVV.

The CDR3 reads CASSPGLAGVSNEQFF. The CDR3 bases are TGTGCCAGCAGTCCAGGACTAGCGGGAGTCAGCAATGAGCAGTTCTTC. V usage is TRBV27 and J usage is TRBJ2-1; the match to TRBD2 covers 13 bases. V gave up 5 bases and J gave up 6 bases; unmatched junction bases: 7. The germline CDR1 and CDR2 sequences are MNHEY and SMNVEV (reference sequence). CDR3 length: 16 residues.

V and J are TRBV28 and TRBJ1-5; perhaps TRBD1 as D (5 bases). V lost 5 bases and J lost 6, with 26 bases in between. This CDR3 spans 18 amino acids. Germline V CDR1 and CDR2: MDHEN, SYDVKM. The CDR3 reads CASSPGTDTPRGSQPQHF. In DNA form, the CDR3 reads TGTGCCAGCAGTCCCGGGACCGATACACCTAGGGGAAGTCAGCCCCAGCATTTT.

This chain uses TRBV19 with TRBJ2-5; 7 bases line up with TRBD1. Germline assignment: CDR1 LNHDA and CDR2 SQIVND (reference sequence). This CDR3 is built from 12 residues. J gave up 7 bases and V 6 bases, and 5 bases lay outside the gene matches. CDR3 DNA sequence: TGTGCCAGTAGGGACAGGTCTGGGACCCAGTACTTC. This gives the protein CASRDRSGTQYF. The complete variable domain, with remaining parts taken from reference TRBV19 and TRBJ2-5, reads DGGITQSPKYLFRKEGQNVTLSCEQNLNHDAMYWYRQDPGQGLRLIYYSQIVNDFQKGDIAEGYSVSREKKESFPLTVTSAQKNPTAFYLCASRDRSGTQYFGPGTRLLVL.

The chain employs TRBV5-1 and TRBJ2-7; 7 nucleotides align to TRBD2. With 0 bases clipped from V and 2 bases from J, the junction kept 8 bases outside the gene matches. Germline V lookup: CDR1 SGHRS, CDR2 YFSETQ. The CDR3 spans 16 residues. The DNA of the CDR3 is TGCGCCAGCAGCTTGGACGGGTCTAGCGGTGCCTACGAGCAGTACTTC. Residues: CASSLDGSSGAYEQYF.

This clone was counted a few times. The V and J genes are TRBV18 and TRBJ1-1, with TRBD1 as a possible D gene (5 bases). V shed 3 bases and J shed 3 bases, with 14 bases lying between them. The V gene's germline CDR1 is KGHSH and CDR2 LQKENI. The CDR3 has 15 amino acids. CDR3 in amino acids: CASSPGLGADTEAFF. CDR3 nucleotide sequence: TGTGCCAGCTCACCGGGTTTAGGGGCGGACACTGAAGCTTTCTTT.

V and J are TRBV28 and TRBJ2-1; TRBD2 is a possible D gene (5 bases). CDR1 is MDHEN, CDR2 SYDVKM, per germline. V dropped 3 bases and J dropped 3 bases, with 15 bases sitting between them. The CDR3 is 16 residues long. The DNA for the CDR3 is TGTGCCAGCAGTTTCTCGGACTCTAACCACTACAATGAGCAGTTCTTC. It encodes CASSFSDSNHYNEQFF.

The chain employs TRBV21-1 and TRBJ2-3; the table's D call, TRBD2, was not checked against the DNA. TRBV21-1 corresponds to a pseudogene. The CDR3 runs 15 residues. The DNA of the CDR3 is TGTGCCAGCAGCAAAGCGGGAGTTCCCACAGATACGCAGTATTTT. This encodes CASSKAGVPTDTQYF.

V is TRBV19 and J is TRBJ1-1; D not resolved. The germline V gene encodes CDR1 LNHDA and CDR2 SQIVND (reference sequence). The CDR3 totals 15 residues. The V and J ends lost 3 bases and 1 base respectively, with 12 bases between them. The CDR3 region is CASSITVQSNTEAFF. In nucleotides, the CDR3 is TGTGCCAGTAGTATTACCGTACAGTCGAACACTGAAGCTTTCTTT.

J is TRBJ1-3 and V is TRBV19, with TRBD1 as a possible D gene (6 bases). The CDR3 sequence is 14 residues long. Per the germline V gene, CDR1 is LNHDA and CDR2 is SQIVND (reference sequence). Between the trimmed V and J ends, which lost 3 bases and 2 bases, there was a span of 8 bases. The CDR3 loop is CASSIGQPGNTIYF. The CDR3 DNA is TGTGCCAGTAGTATCGGACAGCCTGGAAACACCATATATTTT.

The rearrangement links TRBV28 to TRBJ1-3; D unclear. The CDR3 has 13 amino acids. CDR1 MDHEN and CDR2 SYDVKM come from the germline V gene. Trimming stripped 7 bases from V and 3 bases from J, with 10 bases between. The CDR3 spells CASILAGGNTIYF. The CDR3 nucleotides are TGTGCCAGCATTCTAGCGGGTGGAAACACCATATATTTT.

The J gene is TRBJ1-6, the V gene TRBV7-9; 7 bases align to TRBD1. CDR1 is SEHNR and CDR2 is FQNEAQ in the germline V gene (reference sequence). The CDR3 extends over 15 amino acids. J gave up 9 bases and V 8 bases, and 13 bases lay outside the gene matches. The CDR3 reads CASGKGTVGGSPLHF. The CDR3 bases are TGTGCCAGCGGTAAAGGGACAGTGGGAGGTTCACCCCTCCACTTT.

CDR3 residues: CSGATGASGKLFF. CDR3 coding DNA: TGCAGCGGGGCGACGGGGGCGTCTGGAAAACTGTTTTTT. The rearrangement uses TRBV29-1 and TRBJ1-4; D might be TRBD1 (6 bases). The CDR3 has 13 amino acids. Trimming shortened V by 7 bases and J by 10 bases, and 19 bases separated the two germline ends. Germline-derived CDR1 and CDR2 are SQVTM and ANQGSEA.

The chain joins TRBV9 to TRBJ1-1; no clear D gene. Looked up from germline, CDR1 is SGDLS and CDR2 is YYNGEE. This CDR3 spans 15 amino acids. Between the trimmed V and J ends, which lost 0 bases and 2 bases, there was a span of 11 bases. CDR3 in DNA: TGTGCCAGCAGCGTAGGTGGGAAGGTAAACACTGAAGCTTTCTTT. It translates to CASSVGGKVNTEAFF.

A word on this clone: A junction boundary mismatches the germline segment, possibly from a read error. The V call is TRBV30, the J call TRBJ1-1; 8 bases match TRBD1. There are 13 residues in the CDR3. The germline gives CDR1 GTSNPN, CDR2 SVGIG (reference sequence). The CDR3 sequence is CAWRTGVSTGAFF. The DNA for the CDR3 is TGTGCCTGGAGGACAGGGGTTTCAACTGGAGCTTTCTTT.

The J gene is TRBJ2-5, the V gene TRBV7-9; 7 positions match TRBD1. The CDR3 runs to 15 residues. The ends lost 5 bases at V and 5 bases at J; junction bases unmatched: 11. Germline V gene sequence: CDR1 SEHNR, CDR2 FQNEAQ (reference sequence). CDR3 DNA sequence: TGTGCCAGCAGCCTAGACAGGGCCTTGAGGGAGACCCAGTACTTC. It specifies CASSLDRALRETQYF.

Details on this clone: Its ends do not fully match the called genes, so a read error is possible. The V gene is TRBV4-3, the J gene TRBJ2-7; no clear D. The V gene's germline CDR1 is LGHNA and CDR2 YSLEER. CDR3 length equals 15 residues. CDR3 protein: CASNQVYDPSYEQYF. In nucleotides, the CDR3 is TGCGCCAGCAACCAAGTATATGACCCGAGCTACGAGCAGTACTTC.

This clone came up once. The chain employs TRBV24-1 and TRBJ2-1, with TRBD1 matching over 9 bases. V shed 4 bases, J shed 7 bases, and the junction held 13 bases outside the gene matches. The length of the CDR3 is 17 residues. Germline CDR1 reads KGHDR; CDR2 reads SFDVKD. CDR3 nucleotides: TGTGCCACCAGTGACCCCTCCGGACAGGGGAGGACGAATGAGCAGTTCTTC. It codes for CATSDPSGQGRTNEQFF.

This chain connects TRBV30 to TRBJ2-3; TRBD1 is a possible D gene (5 bases). V gave up 0 bases and J gave up 5 bases, with 6 bases separating them. The CDR3 loop spans 12 amino acids. CDR1 GTSNPN and CDR2 SVGIG come from the germline V gene (reference sequence). CDR3 DNA: TGTGCCTGGAGTGTAGGGGAAGATACGCAGTATTTT. This gives the protein CAWSVGEDTQYF.

The chain employs TRBV6-5 and TRBJ2-7; D is possibly TRBD1 or TRBD2 (5 bases each). Germline V gene lookup returns CDR1 MNHEY and CDR2 SVGAGI. The CDR3 runs to 14 residues. Trimming pared 5 bases from V and 0 bases from J, leaving 11 bases between. Here the CDR3 DNA reads TGTGCCAGCAGTCCGAGGGGTGGCTCCTACGAGCAGTACTTC. Its translation: CASSPRGGSYEQYF.

The rearrangement uses TRBV6-5 and TRBJ2-5, with D perhaps matching TRBD2 (6 bases). The CDR3 spans 13 residues. The V and J ends lost 6 bases and 4 bases respectively, with 12 bases between them. CDR1 is MNHEY, CDR2 SVGAGI, per germline. This CDR3 is CASSAPGVETQYF. The CDR3 DNA reads TGTGCCAGCAGCGCCCCGGGGGTAGAGACCCAGTACTTC.

V is TRBV7-9 and J is TRBJ2-3, with 15 bases identical to TRBD2. Per the germline V gene, CDR1 is SEHNR and CDR2 is FQNEAQ (reference sequence). This CDR3 comprises 17 residues. J gave up 4 bases and V 5 bases, and 7 bases lay outside the gene matches. DNA for the CDR3: TGTGCCAGCAGCCTGGGGACTAGCGGGAGGTGGGCAGATACGCAGTATTTT. It codes for CASSLGTSGRWADTQYF. The whole variable domain, filled in from reference TRBV7-9 and TRBJ2-3, reads DTGVSQNPRHKITKRGQNVTFRCDPISEHNRLYWYRQTLGQGPEFLTYFQNEAQLEKSRLLSDRFSAERPKGSFSTLEIQRTEQGDSAMYLCASSLGTSGRWADTQYFGPGTRLTVL.

The chain couples TRBV6-2 or TRBV6-3 to TRBJ2-1; 7 bases fit TRBD1. J gave up 8 bases and V 6 bases, and 22 bases lay outside the gene matches. Germline V gene lookup returns CDR1 MNHEY and CDR2 SVGEGT. The CDR3 has 18 residues. The CDR3 DNA sequence: TGTGCCAGCAGCACCGAGGGGGCATTGGGTGACAAGGTCGATGAGCAGTTCTTC. It is translated as CASSTEGALGDKVDEQFF.

The chain is built from TRBV7-3 and TRBJ2-1, with D possibly matching TRBD2 (6 bases). CDR1 is SGHTA, CDR2 FQGTGA, per germline. This CDR3 spans 18 amino acids. V was clipped by 0 bases and J by 0 bases, with 15 bases between them. CDR3 DNA sequence: TGTGCCAGCAGCTTAACGGGGGTGGGGAGGAGCTCCTACAATGAGCAGTTCTTC. Protein: CASSLTGVGRSSYNEQFF.

J is TRBJ1-4 and V is TRBV27; a weak D match, TRBD1 (5 bases). Trimming shortened V by 6 bases and J by 7 bases, and 9 bases separated the two germline ends. The CDR3 is 12 residues long. CDR1 is MNHEY and CDR2 is SMNVEV in the germline V gene (reference sequence). The CDR3 sequence is CASRGVGEKLFF. The CDR3 DNA is TGTGCCAGCAGAGGGGTAGGTGAAAAACTGTTTTTT.

V gene TRBV2 combines with J gene TRBJ2-1; unclear D gene. Trimming removed 1 base at V and 9 bases at J, with 7 bases between. The germline V gene encodes CDR1 SNHLY and CDR2 FYNNEI. The CDR3 is 12 amino acids. CDR3 amino acids: CASSEEGLEQFF. The CDR3 DNA reads TGTGCCAGCAGTGAAGAGGGCCTTGAGCAGTTCTTC.

This clone appeared once. The chain uses TRBV3-1 (or the pseudogene TRBV3-2) and TRBJ1-3; D unclear. The CDR3 is 15 residues long. The germline CDR1 and CDR2 sequences are LGHDT and YNNKEL (reference sequence). Deletions cut 1 base from V and 5 bases from J, with 12 bases between. CDR3 in amino acids: CASSQVVRGRNTIYF. Written as DNA, the CDR3 is TGTGCCAGCAGCCAAGTGGTCCGAGGAAGAAACACCATATATTTT.

The chain combines TRBV10-2 with TRBJ1-1, with 9 bases fitting TRBD1. With 6 bases clipped from V and 4 bases from J, the junction kept 3 bases outside the gene matches. The CDR3 is 13 residues long. The germline V gene encodes CDR1 WSHSY and CDR2 SAAADI. DNA for the CDR3: TGCGCCAGCAGCGACAGGGGGGTCACTGAAGCTTTCTTT. This sequence encodes CASSDRGVTEAFF.

The chain joins TRBV5-6 to TRBJ1-2; D is unclear. This CDR3 comprises 15 residues. Trimming took off 0 bases at V and 0 bases at J, with 9 bases between the two ends. Germline V gene lookup returns CDR1 SGHDT and CDR2 YYEEEE. For the CDR3, the DNA is TGTGCCAGCAGCTTGGGCCCCCCAGCTAACTATGGCTACACCTTC. Amino acids: CASSLGPPANYGYTF.